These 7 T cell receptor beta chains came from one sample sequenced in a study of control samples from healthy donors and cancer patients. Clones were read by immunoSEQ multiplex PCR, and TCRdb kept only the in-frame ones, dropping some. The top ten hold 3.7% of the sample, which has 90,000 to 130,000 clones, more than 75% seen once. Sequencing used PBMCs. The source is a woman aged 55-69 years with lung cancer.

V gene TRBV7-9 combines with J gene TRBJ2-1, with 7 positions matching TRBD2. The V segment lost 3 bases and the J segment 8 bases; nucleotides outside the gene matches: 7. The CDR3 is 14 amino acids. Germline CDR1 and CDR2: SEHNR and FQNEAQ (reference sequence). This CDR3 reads CASSFGLREDEQFF. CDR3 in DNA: TGTGCCAGCAGCTTTGGCCTCCGGGAGGATGAGCAGTTCTTC.

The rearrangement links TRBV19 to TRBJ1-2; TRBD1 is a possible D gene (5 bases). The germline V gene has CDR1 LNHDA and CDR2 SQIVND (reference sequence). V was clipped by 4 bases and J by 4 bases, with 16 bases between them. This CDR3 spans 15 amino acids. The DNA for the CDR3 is TGTGCCAGTAGTACCATAGGGACTCTTTTCTATGGCTACACCTTC. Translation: CASSTIGTLFYGYTF.

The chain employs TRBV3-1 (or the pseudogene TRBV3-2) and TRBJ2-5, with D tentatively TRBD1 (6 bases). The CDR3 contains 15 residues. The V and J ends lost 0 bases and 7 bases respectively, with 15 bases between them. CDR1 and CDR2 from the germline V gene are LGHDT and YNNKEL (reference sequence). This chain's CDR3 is CASSQDSARGGTQYF. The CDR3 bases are TGTGCCAGCAGCCAAGATAGCGCCCGAGGGGGGACCCAGTACTTC.

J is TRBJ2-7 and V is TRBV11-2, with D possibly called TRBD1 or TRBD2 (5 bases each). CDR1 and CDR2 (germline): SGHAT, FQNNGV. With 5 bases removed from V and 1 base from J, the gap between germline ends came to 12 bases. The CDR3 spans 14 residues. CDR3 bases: TGTGCCAGCAGCGGGTGGGACCGATCCTACGAGCAGTACTTC. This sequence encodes CASSGWDRSYEQYF.

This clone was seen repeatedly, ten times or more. The CDR3 protein is CASSNQGDGQPQHF. Written as DNA, the CDR3 is TGTGCCAGCAGTAACCAGGGGGATGGACAGCCCCAGCATTTT. This chain joins TRBV6-5 and TRBJ1-5, with TRBD1 matching 7 bases. Germline assignment: CDR1 MNHEY and CDR2 SVGAGI. This CDR3 spans 14 amino acids. Trimming cost V 5 bases and J 7 bases; bases outside gene matches: 8.

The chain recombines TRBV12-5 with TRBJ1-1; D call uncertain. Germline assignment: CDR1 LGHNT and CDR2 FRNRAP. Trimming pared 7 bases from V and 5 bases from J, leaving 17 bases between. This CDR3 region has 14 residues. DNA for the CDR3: TGTGCTAGTGCCGCCCCAGATAAGCGGACTGAAGCTTTCTTT. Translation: CASAAPDKRTEAFF. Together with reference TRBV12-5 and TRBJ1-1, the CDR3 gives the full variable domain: DARVTQTPRHKVTEMGQEVTMRCQPILGHNTVFWYRQTMMQGLELLAYFRNRAPLDDSGMPKDRFSAEMPDATLATLKIQPSEPRDSAVYFCASAAPDKRTEAFFGQGTRLTVV.

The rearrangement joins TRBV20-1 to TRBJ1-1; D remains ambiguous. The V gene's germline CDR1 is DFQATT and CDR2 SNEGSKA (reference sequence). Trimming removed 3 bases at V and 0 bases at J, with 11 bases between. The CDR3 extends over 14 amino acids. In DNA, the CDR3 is TGCAGTGCTAGTTTATCGGGGTTGAACACTGAAGCTTTCTTT. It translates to CSASLSGLNTEAFF.